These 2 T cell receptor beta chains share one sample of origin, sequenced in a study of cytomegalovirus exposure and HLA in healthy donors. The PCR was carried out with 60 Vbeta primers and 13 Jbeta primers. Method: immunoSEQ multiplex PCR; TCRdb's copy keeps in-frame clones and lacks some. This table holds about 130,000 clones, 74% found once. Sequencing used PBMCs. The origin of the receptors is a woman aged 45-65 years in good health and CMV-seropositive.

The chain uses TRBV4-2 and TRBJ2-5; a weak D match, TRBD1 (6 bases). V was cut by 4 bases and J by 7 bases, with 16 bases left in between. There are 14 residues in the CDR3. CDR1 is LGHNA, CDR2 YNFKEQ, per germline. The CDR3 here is CASSPSRTEGTQYF. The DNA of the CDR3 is TGTGCCAGCAGCCCGTCGAGGACAGAGGGGACCCAGTACTTC.

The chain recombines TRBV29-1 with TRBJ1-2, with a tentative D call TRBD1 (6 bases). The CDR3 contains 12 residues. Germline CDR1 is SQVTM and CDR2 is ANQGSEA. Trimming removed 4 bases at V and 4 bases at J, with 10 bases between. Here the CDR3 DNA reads TGCAGCGTTGGGGGGCTTCTCTATGGCTACACCTTC. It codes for CSVGGLLYGYTF.